Sequencing of this T cell receptor (beta chain) was carried out in a study of blood T cells in healthy people across ages. Trimming left V 4 bases short and J 2 bases short, with 9 bases between. Germline V gives CDR1 SGHAT, CDR2 FQNNGV. The CDR3 is 13 residues long. In this sample, this clonotype turned up once. The second PCR ran roughly 7 to 12 cycles with a sample-barcoded 5' primer and J-beta primers. TCRdb reprocessed the 5' RACE reads with MiXCR, giving one entry per CDR3 protein. Of about 1.4 million distinct CDR3 sequences listed, 45% to 70% are singletons. This rearrangement joins TRBV11-2 to TRBJ2-7; either TRBD1 or TRBD2 may fit D (5 bases each). Sequenced sample: blood. This TCR was recovered from a man aged 18-30 years in good health. The CDR3 loop is CASSSLGPYEQYF. CDR3 in DNA: TGTGCCAGCAGCTCTTTGGGACCCTACGAGCAGTACTTC.